The 9 T cell receptor beta chains below come from one sample, sequenced in a study of shared clonotypes between healthy human individuals. This table comes from immunoSEQ multiplex PCR, and its TCRdb copy is limited to in-frame clones, with some not included. Of 600,000 to 750,000 clones listed, roughly 72% were seen once; the top ten hold approximately 1.7%. Source material: memory CD4+ T cells sorted from blood. Subset in this sample: CD45RA-negative fraction. Receptors were obtained from a woman between 25 and 40 years old in good health.

V usage is TRBV27 and J usage is TRBJ2-5, with D uncertain. The CDR3 is 12 amino acids. CDR1 and CDR2 from the germline V gene are MNHEY and SMNVEV (reference sequence). Trimming took off 4 bases at V and 0 bases at J, with 3 bases between the two ends. CDR3 protein: CASSWYQETQYF. The CDR3 bases are TGTGCCAGCAGTTGGTACCAAGAGACCCAGTACTTC.

The chain is built from TRBV9 and TRBJ2-5, with 7 nucleotides matching TRBD2. The V and J ends lost 0 bases and 8 bases, in that order; junction bases with no gene match: 4. This CDR3 region has 13 residues. CDR1 is SGDLS, CDR2 YYNGEE, per germline. In DNA, the CDR3 is TGTGCCAGCAGCGTAGTTGCGGGAGCTACCCAGTACTTC. Encoded protein: CASSVVAGATQYF.

This sequence joins TRBV11-2 and TRBJ1-2, with 9 positions matching TRBD1. Germline V gene sequence: CDR1 SGHAT, CDR2 FQNNGV. The CDR3 sequence is 14 residues long. Trimming at V came to 6 bases and at J to 5 bases, leaving 7 bases not matched to a gene. The CDR3 reads CASRPTGGGYGYTF. As DNA, the CDR3 is TGTGCCAGCAGACCGACAGGGGGAGGGTATGGCTACACCTTC.

This chain connects TRBV9 to TRBJ2-3; 9 bases align to TRBD2. This CDR3 has 16 amino acids. Per the germline V gene, CDR1 is SGDLS and CDR2 is YYNGEE. Germline trimming cut 0 bases from V and 3 bases from J; bases unmatched to any gene: 5. The CDR3 loop is CASSVGRSGRTDTQYF. The CDR3, as DNA: TGTGCCAGCAGCGTAGGTCGTAGCGGGAGAACAGATACGCAGTATTTT.

This chain connects TRBV5-1 to TRBJ1-5, with D perhaps matching TRBD1 (5 bases). V was cut by 1 base and J by 4 bases, with 6 bases left in between. The CDR3 sequence is 13 residues long. CDR1 is SGHRS and CDR2 is YFSETQ in the germline V gene. CDR3 bases: TGCGCCAGCAGCTTGTCAGGGAATCAGCCCCAGCATTTT. This sequence encodes CASSLSGNQPQHF.

The rearrangement uses TRBV6-1 and TRBJ1-1, with TRBD1 matching 7 bases. Trimming took 4 bases from V and 1 from J; bases not matched to a gene: 6. The CDR3 runs to 15 residues. From germline, CDR1 is MNHNS and CDR2 SASEGT. The CDR3 here is CASSAQGTANTEAFF. CDR3 sequence (DNA): TGTGCCAGCAGTGCACAAGGGACAGCGAACACTGAAGCTTTCTTT.

This clone was found many times. Other DNA sequences within the sample encode an identical CDR3. The CDR3 region is CASSLVLSTDTQYF. As DNA, the CDR3 is TGTGCCAGCAGCCTCGTGCTAAGCACAGATACGCAGTATTTT. The chain joins TRBV7-9 to TRBJ2-3; no reliable D call. CDR1 is SEHNR and CDR2 is FQNEAQ in the germline V gene (reference sequence). CDR3 length: 14 residues. V shed 5 bases and J shed 0 bases, with 9 bases lying between them. Full variable domain (rest looked up from reference TRBV7-9 and TRBJ2-3): DTGVSQNPRHKITKRGQNVTFRCDPISEHNRLYWYRQTLGQGPEFLTYFQNEAQLEKSRLLSDRFSAERPKGSFSTLEIQRTEQGDSAMYLCASSLVLSTDTQYFGPGTRLTVL.

The J gene is TRBJ1-1, the V gene TRBV6-1; the D gene is possibly TRBD1 (6 bases). V was trimmed by 8 bases and J by 6 bases, leaving 19 bases between them. This CDR3 contains 14 residues. Germline CDR1 MNHNS, CDR2 SASEGT. Here the CDR3 reads CASCFTTGCAEAFF. The CDR3 bases are TGTGCCAGCTGCTTCACCACAGGGTGCGCTGAAGCTTTCTTT.

The rearrangement links TRBV28 to TRBJ2-3; 12 nucleotides align to TRBD2. Trimming removed 4 bases from V and 1 base from J; junction bases left unmatched: 3. The germline V gene encodes CDR1 MDHEN and CDR2 SYDVKM. This CDR3 comprises 16 residues. CDR3 residues: CASSSRTSGGTDTQYF. The CDR3 DNA is TGTGCCAGCAGTTCAAGGACTAGCGGGGGCACAGATACGCAGTATTTT. The whole variable domain, remainder taken from reference TRBV28 and TRBJ2-3, is DVKVTQSSRYLVKRTGEKVFLECVQDMDHENMFWYRQDPGLGLRLIYFSYDVKMKEKGDIPEGYSVSREKKERFSLILESASTNQTSMYLCASSSRTSGGTDTQYFGPGTRLTVL.